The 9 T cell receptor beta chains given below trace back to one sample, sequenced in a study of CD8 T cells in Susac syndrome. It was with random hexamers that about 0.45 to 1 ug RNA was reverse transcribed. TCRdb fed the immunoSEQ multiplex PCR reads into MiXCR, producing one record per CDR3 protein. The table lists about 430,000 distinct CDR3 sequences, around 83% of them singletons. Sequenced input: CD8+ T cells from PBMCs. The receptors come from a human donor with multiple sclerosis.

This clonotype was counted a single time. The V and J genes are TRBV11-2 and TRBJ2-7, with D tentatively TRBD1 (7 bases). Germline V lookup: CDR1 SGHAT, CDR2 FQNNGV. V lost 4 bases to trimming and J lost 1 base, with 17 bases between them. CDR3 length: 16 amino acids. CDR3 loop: CASSSVQGTFSYEQYF. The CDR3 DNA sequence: TGTGCCAGCAGCTCAGTACAGGGGACTTTTTCCTACGAGCAGTACTTC.

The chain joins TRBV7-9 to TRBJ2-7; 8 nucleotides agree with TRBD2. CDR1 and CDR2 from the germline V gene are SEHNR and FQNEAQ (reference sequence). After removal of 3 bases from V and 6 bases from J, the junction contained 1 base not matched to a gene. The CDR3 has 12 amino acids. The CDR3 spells CASSFRGGEQYF. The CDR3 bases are TGTGCCAGCAGCTTTCGGGGGGGCGAGCAGTACTTC. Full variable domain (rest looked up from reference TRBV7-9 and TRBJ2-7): DTGVSQNPRHKITKRGQNVTFRCDPISEHNRLYWYRQTLGQGPEFLTYFQNEAQLEKSRLLSDRFSAERPKGSFSTLEIQRTEQGDSAMYLCASSFRGGEQYFGPGTRLTVT.

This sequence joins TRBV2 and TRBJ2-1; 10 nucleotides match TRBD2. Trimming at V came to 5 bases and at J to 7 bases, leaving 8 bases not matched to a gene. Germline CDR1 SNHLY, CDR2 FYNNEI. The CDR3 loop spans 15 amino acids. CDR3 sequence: CASSLAGDGKNEQFF. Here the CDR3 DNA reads TGTGCCAGCAGTCTAGCGGGAGATGGTAAGAATGAGCAGTTCTTC.

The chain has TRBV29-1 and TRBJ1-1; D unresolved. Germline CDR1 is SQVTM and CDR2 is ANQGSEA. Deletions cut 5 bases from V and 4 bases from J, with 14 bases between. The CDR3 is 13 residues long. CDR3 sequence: CSVYLIELTEAFF. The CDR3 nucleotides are TGCAGCGTTTACCTTATAGAACTCACTGAAGCTTTCTTT.

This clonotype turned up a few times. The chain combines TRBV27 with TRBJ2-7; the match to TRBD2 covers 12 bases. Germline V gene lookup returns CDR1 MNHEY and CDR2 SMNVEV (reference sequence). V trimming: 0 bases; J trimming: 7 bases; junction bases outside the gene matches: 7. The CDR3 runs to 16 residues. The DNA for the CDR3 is TGTGCCAGCAGTTTATCGACTAGCGGGAGCTCCCTAGAGCAGTACTTC. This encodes CASSLSTSGSSLEQYF.

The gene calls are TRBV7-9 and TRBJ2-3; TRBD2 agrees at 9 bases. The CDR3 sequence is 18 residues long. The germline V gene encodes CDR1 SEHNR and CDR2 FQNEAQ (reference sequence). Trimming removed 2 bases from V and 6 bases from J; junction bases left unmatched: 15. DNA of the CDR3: TGTGCCAGCAGCTTACGGCCTTACGGGCGGGGGGGACCGGATACGCAGTATTTT. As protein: CASSLRPYGRGGPDTQYF.

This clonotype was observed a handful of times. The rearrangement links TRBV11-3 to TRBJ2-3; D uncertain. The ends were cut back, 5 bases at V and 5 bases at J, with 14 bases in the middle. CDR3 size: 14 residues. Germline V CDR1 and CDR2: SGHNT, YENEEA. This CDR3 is CASSPHSARDTQYF. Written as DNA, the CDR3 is TGTGCCAGCAGCCCGCATTCAGCGAGAGATACGCAGTATTTT. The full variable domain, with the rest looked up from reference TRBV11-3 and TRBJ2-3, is EAGVVQSPRYKIIEKKQPVAFWCNPISGHNTLYWYLQNLGQGPELLIRYENEEAVDDSQLPKDRFSAERLKGVDSTLKIQPAELGDSAVYLCASSPHSARDTQYFGPGTRLTVL.

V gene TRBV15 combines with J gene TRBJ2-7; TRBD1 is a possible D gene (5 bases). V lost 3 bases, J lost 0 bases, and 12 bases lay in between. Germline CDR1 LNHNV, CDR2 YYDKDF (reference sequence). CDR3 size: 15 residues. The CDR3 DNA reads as TGTGCCACCAGCAGGGACGACAGTTTCTCCTACGAGCAGTACTTC. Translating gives CATSRDDSFSYEQYF.

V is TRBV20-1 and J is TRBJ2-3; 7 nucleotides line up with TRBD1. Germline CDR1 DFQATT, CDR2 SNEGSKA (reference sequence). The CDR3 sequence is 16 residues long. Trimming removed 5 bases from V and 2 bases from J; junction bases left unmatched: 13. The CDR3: CSASSIGTAFTDTQYF. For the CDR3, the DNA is TGCAGTGCTTCTTCCATCGGGACAGCATTCACAGATACGCAGTATTTT.